This T cell receptor beta chain was sequenced for a study of control samples from healthy donors and cancer patients. TCRdb's table, derived via immunoSEQ multiplex PCR, lists solely in-frame clones and lacks some. The table includes tens of thousands of clones, around 91% detected once. V shed 5 bases and J shed 4 bases, with 14 bases lying between them. This CDR3 region has 14 residues. Germline V CDR1 and CDR2: SGHVS, FNYEAQ. The chain has TRBV7-6 and TRBJ2-5; D gene unclear. Material: blood. The clonotype originates from a man between 50 and 59 years old in good health. The CDR3 region is CASSQGPGLETQYF. The CDR3 DNA sequence: TGTGCCAGCAGCCAAGGACCGGGTCTAGAGACCCAGTACTTC.